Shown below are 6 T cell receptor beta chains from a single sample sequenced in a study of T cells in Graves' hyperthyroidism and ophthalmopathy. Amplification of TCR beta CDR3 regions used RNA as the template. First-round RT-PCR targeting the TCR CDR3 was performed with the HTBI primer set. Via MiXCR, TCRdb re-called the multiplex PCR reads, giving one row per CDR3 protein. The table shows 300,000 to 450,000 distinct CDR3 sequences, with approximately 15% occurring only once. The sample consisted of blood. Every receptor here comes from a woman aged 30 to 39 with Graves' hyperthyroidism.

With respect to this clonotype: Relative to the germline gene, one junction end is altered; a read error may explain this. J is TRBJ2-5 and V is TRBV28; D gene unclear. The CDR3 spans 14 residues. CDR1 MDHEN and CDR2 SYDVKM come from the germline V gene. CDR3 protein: CASRRTLSGETRYF. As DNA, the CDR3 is TGTGCCAGCAGACGGACCCTAAGTGGAGAGACCCGGTACTTC.

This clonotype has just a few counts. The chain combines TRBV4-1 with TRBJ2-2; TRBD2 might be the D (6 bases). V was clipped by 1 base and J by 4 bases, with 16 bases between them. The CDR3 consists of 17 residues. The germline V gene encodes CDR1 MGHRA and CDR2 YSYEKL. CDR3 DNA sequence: TGCGCCAGCAGCCAAGGTTCAGGGACGGGGGTCACCGGGGAGCTGTTTTTT. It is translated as CASSQGSGTGVTGELFF.

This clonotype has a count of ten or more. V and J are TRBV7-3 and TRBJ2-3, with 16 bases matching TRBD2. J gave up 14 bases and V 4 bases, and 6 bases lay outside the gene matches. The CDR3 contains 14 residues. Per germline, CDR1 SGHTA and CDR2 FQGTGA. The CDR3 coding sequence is TGTGCCAGCAGCTCTGGGACTAGCGGGAGGGCCCGGTATTTT. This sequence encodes CASSSGTSGRARYF.

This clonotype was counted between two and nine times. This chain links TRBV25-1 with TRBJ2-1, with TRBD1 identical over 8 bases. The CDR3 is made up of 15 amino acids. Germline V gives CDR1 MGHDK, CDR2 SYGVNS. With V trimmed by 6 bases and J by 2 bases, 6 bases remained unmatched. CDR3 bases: TGTGCCAGCAGGAGACAGGGGCGTCCCTACAATGAGCAGTTCTTC. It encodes CASRRQGRPYNEQFF.

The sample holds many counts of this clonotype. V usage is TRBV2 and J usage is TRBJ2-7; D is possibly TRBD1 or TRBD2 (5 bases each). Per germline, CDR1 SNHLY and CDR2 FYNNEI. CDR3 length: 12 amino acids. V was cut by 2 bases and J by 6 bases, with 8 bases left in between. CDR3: CASSEPGPEQYF. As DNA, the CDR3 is TGTGCCAGCAGTGAACCGGGGCCCGAGCAGTACTTC.

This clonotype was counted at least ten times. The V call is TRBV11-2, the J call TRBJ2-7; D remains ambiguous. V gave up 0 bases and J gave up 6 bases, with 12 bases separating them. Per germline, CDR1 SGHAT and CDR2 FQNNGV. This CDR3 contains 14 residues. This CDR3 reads CASSLDASYTEQYF. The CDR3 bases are TGTGCCAGCAGCTTAGACGCTAGTTACACCGAGCAGTACTTC.